This entry features one T cell receptor (beta chain) sequence. The target antigen is unknown. The read stops 3 residues short of the end of the CDR3; the missing end is completed from the germline J gene. These data belong to a study of T cells in women clearing cervical HPV infection. Findings and limits, study-wide: TRBV6-7 abundance was lower in cases than controls (approximately 0.11% versus 0.16%). Repertoire richness, not evenness, was significantly elevated in CIN3+ cases versus controls.

The CDR3 is 18 residues long. Germline V lookup: CDR1 LGHNA, CDR2 YNFKEQ. Libraries were prepared by immunoSEQ multiplex PCR; TCRdb keeps only in-frame clonotypes and omits some of them. The sample's table shows about 20,000 clones. Sequencing used blood buffy coat. The source is a woman aged 18 to 69 with a cervical HPV16 infection that either progressed to CIN3+ or cleared (not recorded which). The J gene is TRBJ2-3, the V gene TRBV4-2; 7 nucleotides align to TRBD1. CDR3 residues: CASSPGQVRPSIQETQYF. Partial CDR3 DNA: TGTGCCAGCAGCCCCGGACAGGTCCGACCGTCGATCCAAGAGACG.